These T cell receptor beta chains were read from a single sample in a study of HIV-infected patients and healthy controls. TCRdb used MiXCR to reprocess the 5' RACE reads, holding one entry per CDR3 protein. Of under 20,000 distinct CDR3 sequences in the sample, around 15% were seen once. The material sequenced was CD8+ T cells from blood. These receptors all come from a human donor in good health. Both conserved end residues are trimmed from each CDR3. The order of the fields is J gene, clone size, V gene, CDR3 protein. For some rows the clone size is stated as once, few or many, or as a class when expanded; others skip it.

TRBJ1-3 few TRBV11-2 ASSRGRGGNTIY
TRBJ2-2 many TRBV4-2 ASSQVFGRENTGELF
TRBJ2-7 many TRBV4-3 ASSQVSGPREYEQY
TRBJ2-1 - TRBV6-2/TRBV6-3 ASSSSGRRDEQF
TRBJ1-5 - TRBV9 ASSVGGHQPQH
TRBJ2-6 - TRBV29-1 SVDDRESGANVLT
TRBJ1-5 medium-sized TRBV27 ASSLAGDNQPQH
TRBJ1-1 few TRBV7-9 ASSFDRTEAF
TRBJ1-1 few TRBV7-9 ASRFSTGTTEAF
TRBJ1-1 - TRBV30 AWSGQEGEAF
TRBJ1-1 many TRBV12-3/TRBV12-4 ASSPGTGDMNTEAF
TRBJ2-2 many TRBV30 AWSSSSSNTGELF
TRBJ1-5 many TRBV6-2/TRBV6-3 ASSTGGRYSNQPQH
TRBJ2-1 many TRBV10-3 AISEPDRGGEQF
TRBJ2-1 - TRBV2 ASFRDRSYNEQF
TRBJ2-5 few TRBV29-1 SVDEGARETQY
TRBJ2-1 medium-sized TRBV20-1 SASSGTSGSSEQF
TRBJ2-1 medium-sized TRBV20-1 STGTSGRAYEQF
TRBJ2-7 many TRBV4-3 ASSQDWRVGEQY
TRBJ1-2 many TRBV19 ATRGDMGVARYGYT
TRBJ1-5 few TRBV25-1 ASSEPHSNQPQH
TRBJ2-1 many TRBV4-2 ASSQEVQWRGQF
TRBJ2-1 large TRBV18 ASSPTGFYNEQF
TRBJ2-1 few TRBV9 ASSKGGASGSDNEQF
TRBJ2-1 many TRBV4-2 ASSQDFEGARNEQF
TRBJ2-1 - TRBV12-3/TRBV12-4 ASSFGGGLYNEQF
TRBJ1-6 few TRBV7-9 ASSLVGGGPNSPLH
TRBJ2-3 many TRBV15 ATSERTGNTDTQY
TRBJ2-1 many TRBV2 ASSHTPFGNEQF
TRBJ2-3 few TRBV24-1 ATSDFARGGYSTDTQY
TRBJ2-7 - TRBV2 ASSRRTESYEQY
TRBJ1-6 many TRBV11-2 ASSLDPGSNSPLH
TRBJ2-1 medium-sized TRBV20-1 SAAREGDVHEQF
TRBJ2-7 few TRBV29-1 SVAGTAYEQY
TRBJ2-7 few TRBV5-1 ASSSSSRWYEQY